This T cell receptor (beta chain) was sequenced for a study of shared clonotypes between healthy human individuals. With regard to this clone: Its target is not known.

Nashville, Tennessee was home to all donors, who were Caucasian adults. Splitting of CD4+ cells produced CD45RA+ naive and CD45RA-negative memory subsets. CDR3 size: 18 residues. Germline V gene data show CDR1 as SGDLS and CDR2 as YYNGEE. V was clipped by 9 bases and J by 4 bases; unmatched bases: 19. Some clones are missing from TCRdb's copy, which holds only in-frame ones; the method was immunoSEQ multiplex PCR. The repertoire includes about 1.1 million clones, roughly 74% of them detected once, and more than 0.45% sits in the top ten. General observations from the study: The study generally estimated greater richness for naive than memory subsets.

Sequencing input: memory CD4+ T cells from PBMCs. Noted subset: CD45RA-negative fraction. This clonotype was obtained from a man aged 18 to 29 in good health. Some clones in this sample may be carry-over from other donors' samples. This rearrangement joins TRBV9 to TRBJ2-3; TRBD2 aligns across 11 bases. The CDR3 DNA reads TGTGCCAACAAAAAGGGATACGAACTAGCGGGAGCTTCAGATACGCAGTATTTT. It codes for CANKKGYELAGASDTQYF.